This T cell receptor (beta chain) was captured in a study of cytomegalovirus exposure and HLA in healthy donors. With 60 Vbeta and 13 Jbeta primers, the PCR was carried out. Clones were read by immunoSEQ multiplex PCR, and TCRdb kept only the in-frame ones, dropping some. Of about 110,000 clones in the sample, just under 70% are singletons; the top ten hold roughly 5.3%. CDR1 and CDR2 (germline): SGHNT, YYREEE (reference sequence). This CDR3 comprises 13 residues. V dropped 7 bases and J dropped 3; count of bases not matched to a gene: 3. V usage is TRBV5-4 and J usage is TRBJ2-2; 7 bases are a match to TRBD2. The TCR was taken from a woman in her 70s in good health and CMV-seropositive. The specimen sequenced was PBMCs. CDR3 in amino acids: CASRGEYTGELFF. In nucleotides, the CDR3 is TGTGCCAGCCGGGGGGAGTACACCGGGGAGCTGTTTTTT.